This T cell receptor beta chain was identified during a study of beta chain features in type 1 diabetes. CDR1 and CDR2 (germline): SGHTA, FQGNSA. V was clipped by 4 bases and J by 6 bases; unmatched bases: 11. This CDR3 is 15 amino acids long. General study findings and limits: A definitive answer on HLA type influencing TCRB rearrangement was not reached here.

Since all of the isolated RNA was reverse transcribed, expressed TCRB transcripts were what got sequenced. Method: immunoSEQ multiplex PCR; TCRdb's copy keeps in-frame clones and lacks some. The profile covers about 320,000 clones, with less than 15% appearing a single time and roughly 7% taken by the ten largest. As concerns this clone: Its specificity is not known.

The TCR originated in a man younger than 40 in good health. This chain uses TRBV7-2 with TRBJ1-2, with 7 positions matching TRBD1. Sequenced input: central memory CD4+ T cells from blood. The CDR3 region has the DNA TGTGCCAGCAGCTCGGTGCGCACAGGGGTAGATGGCTACACCTTC. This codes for CASSSVRTGVDGYTF.